Shown below are 26 T cell receptor beta chains from a single sample sequenced in a study of shared clonotypes between healthy human individuals. The protocol was immunoSEQ multiplex PCR, while the TCRdb copy is restricted to in-frame clones and leaves out a portion. The data contain 600,000 or so clones, roughly 95% of them singletons. Terminally differentiated effector memory CD45RA+ cells were excluded by CCR7 positive selection of CD45RO-negative cells. The sequencing input was naive CD8+ T cells sorted from blood. The receptor source for this set is a woman between 25 and 40 years old in good health.

The chain has TRBV27 and TRBJ2-2, with 7 bases that match TRBD1. The CDR3 covers 15 residues. Germline CDR1 and CDR2: MNHEY and SMNVEV (reference sequence). V dropped 5 bases and J dropped 0; count of bases not matched to a gene: 3. The CDR3 loop reads CASSTGTANTGELFF. DNA for the CDR3: TGTGCCAGCAGTACCGGGACAGCGAACACCGGGGAGCTGTTTTTT.

The V gene is TRBV19, the J gene TRBJ1-5, with D perhaps TRBD1 (5 bases). The CDR3 is 15 amino acids. In germline, CDR1 is LNHDA, CDR2 SQIVND (reference sequence). The V end lost 3 bases, the J end lost 4 bases, and 13 bases lay between the germline ends. DNA of the CDR3: TGTGCCAGTAGTATTCCTTGGCCAGGGAATCAGCCCCAGCATTTT. This codes for CASSIPWPGNQPQHF.

Regarding this clone: The same CDR3 is also encoded by other DNA sequences in this sample. The chain uses TRBV19 and TRBJ2-7, with D uncertain. The CDR3 contains 13 residues. CDR1 and CDR2 (germline): LNHDA, SQIVND (reference sequence). Trimming pared 3 bases from V and 3 bases from J, leaving 9 bases between. CDR3: CASSIRPDYEQYF. CDR3 nucleotide sequence: TGTGCCAGTAGTATTCGGCCCGACTACGAGCAGTACTTC.

The chain has TRBV13 and TRBJ1-1; TRBD1 might be the D (5 bases). V was pared by 4 bases and J by 1 base, with 7 bases between. This CDR3 is built from 13 residues. Germline lookup yields CDR1 PRHDT and CDR2 FYEKMQ (reference sequence). The CDR3 DNA sequence: TGTGCCAGCAGCTCGGGACCGAACACTGAAGCTTTCTTT. Encoded protein: CASSSGPNTEAFF.

The chain's CDR3 is CASSTRTQGYYEQYF. The CDR3 region has the DNA TGTGCCAGCAGCACGCGGACCCAGGGATACTACGAGCAGTACTTC. The chain couples TRBV28 to TRBJ2-7; a weak D match, TRBD1 (5 bases). V was clipped by 6 bases and J by 3 bases, with 18 bases between them. CDR1 and CDR2 from the germline V gene are MDHEN and SYDVKM. The CDR3 totals 15 residues.

This sequence joins TRBV2 and TRBJ2-7; 7 nucleotides agree with TRBD2. The V gene's germline CDR1 is SNHLY and CDR2 FYNNEI. The CDR3 consists of 14 residues. V was clipped by 4 bases and J by 2 bases; unmatched bases: 5. The CDR3 loop reads CASSVGGGTYEQYF. The CDR3, as DNA: TGTGCCAGCAGTGTGGGCGGGGGAACCTACGAGCAGTACTTC.

The rearrangement links TRBV19 to TRBJ2-7; D gene uncertain. V was clipped by 0 bases and J by 0 bases, with 12 bases between them. This CDR3 is 16 amino acids long. Per the germline V gene, CDR1 is LNHDA and CDR2 is SQIVND (reference sequence). The CDR3, as DNA: TGTGCCAGTAGTATAGATTGGACCTATACCTCCTACGAGCAGTACTTC. This gives the protein CASSIDWTYTSYEQYF.

Only one count was recorded for this clone. The chain joins TRBV5-6 to TRBJ2-7; TRBD1 matches at 8 bases. The germline gives CDR1 SGHDT, CDR2 YYEEEE. The CDR3 extends over 17 amino acids. Trimming removed 3 bases from V and 2 bases from J; junction bases left unmatched: 13. CDR3 DNA sequence: TGTGCCAGCAGCTCCCTCTACCGGGACAGGACCCCCTACGAGCAGTACTTC. It translates to CASSSLYRDRTPYEQYF.

The J gene is TRBJ2-7, the V gene TRBV13; no clear D. This CDR3 contains 13 residues. Per the germline V gene, CDR1 is PRHDT and CDR2 is FYEKMQ (reference sequence). Trimming removed 5 bases at V and 5 bases at J, with 13 bases between. CDR3 in amino acids: CASSLGNGDEQYF. The CDR3 bases are TGTGCCAGCAGCCTGGGAAATGGGGACGAGCAGTACTTC. The full variable domain, completed using reference TRBV13 and TRBJ2-7, is AAGVIQSPRHLIKEKRETATLKCYPIPRHDTVYWYQQGPGQDPQFLISFYEKMQSDKGSIPDRFSAQQFSDYHSELNMSSLELGDSALYFCASSLGNGDEQYFGPGTRLTVT.

This chain uses TRBV27 with TRBJ2-7; 9 positions agree with TRBD1. This CDR3 has 15 residues. The trim removed 5 bases at V and 3 bases at J, leaving 8 bases unmatched. Germline V gene lookup returns CDR1 MNHEY and CDR2 SMNVEV (reference sequence). The CDR3 nucleotides read TGTGCCAGCAGTCTGCACCGGGACAGGGACTACGAGCAGTACTTC. It encodes CASSLHRDRDYEQYF.

This chain connects TRBV13 to TRBJ2-2, with TRBD2 matching 8 bases. Trimming took 7 bases from V and 5 from J; bases not matched to a gene: 6. The CDR3 is made up of 14 amino acids. Germline V CDR1 and CDR2: PRHDT, FYEKMQ (reference sequence). The CDR3 region is CASTTRGGTGELFF. The CDR3 region has the DNA TGTGCCAGCACTACCCGGGGGGGGACCGGGGAGCTGTTTTTT.

The J gene is TRBJ2-5, the V gene TRBV30, with TRBD1 matching over 8 bases. In germline, CDR1 is GTSNPN, CDR2 SVGIG (reference sequence). This CDR3 is 16 amino acids long. V dropped 3 bases and J dropped 5; count of bases not matched to a gene: 14. The CDR3 coding sequence is TGTGCCTGGAGGCGCCTTATGACAGGGGATATCGAGACCCAGTACTTC. This sequence encodes CAWRRLMTGDIETQYF.

The chain carries TRBV15 and TRBJ1-1; no definite D call. This CDR3 comprises 15 residues. Germline loops: CDR1 LNHNV, CDR2 YYDKDF (reference sequence). Trimming stripped 3 bases from V and 0 bases from J, with 11 bases between. The CDR3 region is CATSSEDGLNTEAFF. The CDR3, as DNA: TGTGCCACCAGCAGTGAAGACGGCTTGAACACTGAAGCTTTCTTT. The variable domain in full, with the rest retrieved from reference TRBV15 and TRBJ1-1, is DAMVIQNPRYQVTQFGKPVTLSCSQTLNHNVMYWYQQKSSQAPKLLFHYYDKDFNNEADTPDNFQSRRPNTSFCFLDIRSPGLGDTAMYLCATSSEDGLNTEAFFGQGTRLTVV.

The chain couples TRBV12-2 to TRBJ2-7; TRBD1 was called by the table and not checked on the DNA. TRBV12-2 is designated a pseudogene. This CDR3 contains 16 residues. The CDR3: CASRLVYGGYPYEQYF. The CDR3 nucleotides read TGTGCAAGTCGCTTAGTCTATGGGGGCTACCCCTACGAGCAGTACTTC.

V usage is TRBV4-1 and J usage is TRBJ2-5; 13 bases map to TRBD2. The J call may be faulty, since TRBJ2-7 better matches the DNA end. The germline V gene has CDR1 MGHRA and CDR2 YSYEKL. The CDR3 totals 16 residues. CDR3 amino acids: CASSHGLAGATYEQYF. CDR3 bases: TGCGCCAGCAGCCACGGACTAGCGGGAGCGACCTACGAGCAGTACTTC.

Written as DNA, the CDR3 is TGTGCCAGCCAGACAGCACGGGAGACCCAGTACTTC. Amino acid sequence: CASQTARETQYF. The gene calls are TRBV7-9 and TRBJ2-5; weak D call: TRBD1 (5 bases). There are 12 residues in the CDR3. Trimming took off 8 bases at V and 5 bases at J, with 12 bases between the two ends. Germline-derived CDR1 and CDR2 are SEHNR and FQNEAQ (reference sequence).

This chain uses TRBV7-9 with TRBJ2-1; 10 bases align to TRBD2. The CDR3 runs 16 residues. The ends lost 4 bases at V and 7 bases at J; junction bases unmatched: 10. Looked up from germline, CDR1 is SEHNR and CDR2 is FQNEAQ (reference sequence). CDR3 nucleotide sequence: TGTGCCAGCAGCTACATTAGCGGGAGGACAGGTAATGAGCAGTTCTTC. Amino acids: CASSYISGRTGNEQFF.

The chain links TRBV12-1 to TRBJ2-7; the table calls TRBD2, which could not be checked here. TRBV12-1 has pseudogene status. The CDR3 extends over 17 amino acids. The CDR3 bases are TGTGCCAGCAGCTTTCTGCCCGGGACTAGCGGAGACTACGAGCAGTACTTC. This encodes CASSFLPGTSGDYEQYF.

On this clone: At the DNA level, this CDR3 is encoded by other sequences in the same sample as well. The rearrangement uses TRBV27 and TRBJ2-7; D is unresolved. V was pared by 2 bases and J by 3 bases, with 8 bases between. From germline, CDR1 is MNHEY and CDR2 SMNVEV (reference sequence). The CDR3 consists of 13 residues. The CDR3 spells CASSLKADYEQYF. In nucleotides, the CDR3 is TGTGCCAGCAGTTTAAAAGCCGACTACGAGCAGTACTTC.

This clone was recorded once. The chain has TRBV5-1 and TRBJ2-1; 8 bases fit TRBD1. Losses at the gene ends were 4 bases for V and 5 bases for J; bases not matched to a gene: 5. Germline V gene data show CDR1 as SGHRS and CDR2 as YFSETQ. The CDR3 is 14 residues long. Here the CDR3 reads CASSTGGSNNEQFF. The CDR3 region has the DNA TGCGCCAGCAGCACAGGGGGTTCGAACAATGAGCAGTTCTTC.

This clone occurred a few times. V and J are TRBV5-4 and TRBJ1-2; the D gene is possibly TRBD1 (5 bases). V shed 2 bases and J shed 6 bases, with 8 bases lying between them. Germline CDR1 reads SGHNT; CDR2 reads YYREEE (reference sequence). The CDR3 sequence is 12 residues long. As DNA, the CDR3 is TGTGCCAGCAGCTTCCTGACAGATGGCTACACCTTC. It yields the protein CASSFLTDGYTF. Full variable domain (outside the CDR3, taken from reference TRBV5-4 and TRBJ1-2): ETGVTQSPTHLIKTRGQQVTLRCSSQSGHNTVSWYQQALGQGPQFIFQYYREEENGRGNFPPRFSGLQFPNYSSELNVNALELDDSALYLCASSFLTDGYTFGSGTRLTVV.

This clone was counted a single time. This rearrangement joins TRBV6-5 to TRBJ1-1; D is perhaps TRBD1 (5 bases). This CDR3 region has 12 residues. Per the germline V gene, CDR1 is MNHEY and CDR2 is SVGAGI. V lost 4 bases, J lost 5 bases, and 8 bases lay in between. The DNA for the CDR3 is TGTGCCAGCAGTTCAGGGAGGACTGAAGCTTTCTTT. It translates to CASSSGRTEAFF.

The genes are TRBV2 and TRBJ2-7, with TRBD2 as a possible D gene (6 bases). The V end was cut by 3 bases, the J end by 0 bases, with 18 bases between. The CDR3 covers 17 residues. Germline V lookup: CDR1 SNHLY, CDR2 FYNNEI. The DNA of the CDR3 is TGTGCCAGCAGTGAGAGGAGGGCAGCCCGAAGCTCCTACGAGCAGTACTTC. This codes for CASSERRAARSSYEQYF.

The chain uses TRBV13 and TRBJ2-7, with TRBD2 identical over 7 bases. V gave up 3 bases and J gave up 0 bases; unmatched junction bases: 5. The CDR3 extends over 15 amino acids. Germline V gene sequence: CDR1 PRHDT, CDR2 FYEKMQ (reference sequence). CDR3 residues: CASSFSGLTSYEQYF. The DNA of the CDR3 is TGTGCCAGCAGCTTTAGCGGGCTAACCTCCTACGAGCAGTACTTC.

The genes are TRBV11-2 and TRBJ1-1; D gene ambiguous. Germline CDR1 reads SGHAT; CDR2 reads FQNNGV. V was shortened by 5 bases and J by 8 bases, with 21 bases between the two germline ends. There are 15 residues in the CDR3. CDR3 residues: CASSPMSRRQEEAFF. The CDR3 DNA reads as TGTGCCAGCAGCCCTATGAGTAGAAGGCAGGAGGAAGCTTTCTTT.

The J gene is TRBJ1-3, the V gene TRBV13, with D maybe TRBD1 (5 bases). Trimming removed 5 bases from V and 8 bases from J, with 16 bases in between. In germline, CDR1 is PRHDT, CDR2 FYEKMQ (reference sequence). The CDR3 has 14 amino acids. Here the CDR3 reads CASSVGHSRDTIYF. CDR3 sequence (DNA): TGTGCCAGCAGCGTCGGACATTCTCGAGACACCATATATTTT.